What follows is one T cell receptor beta chain and its context. TCRdb reprocessed the 5' RACE reads, with one entry per CDR3 protein and no DNA. The specimen's table records about 550,000 distinct CDR3 sequences. This specimen belongs to a study of T cells expressing NK-cell markers. The CDR3 loop spans 16 amino acids. Per germline, CDR1 LNHDA and CDR2 SQIVND (reference sequence). The sequence was collected from a man between 18 and 29 years old in good health. The chain uses TRBV19 and TRBJ2-1; checking the TCRdb D call of TRBD2 is not possible without DNA. Material: blood T cells: a sorted CD56 or NKG2C T cell subset, CD4+ or CD8+ T cells, or bulk PBMC T cells (not recorded which). The CDR3 loop reads CASSPAAGGISNEQFF.